This T cell receptor (beta chain) was captured by sequencing in a study of cytomegalovirus exposure and HLA in healthy donors (dated by TCRdb to 2016 to 2017). For the study in its entirety: An earlier analysis of some 600 of the donors reported approximately 280 Gb of sequence data and around 100 million unique TCR beta sequences obtained from around 190 million T cells. Roughly 300 gigabases of sequencing data and approximately 85 million unique TCR sequences were included in an early release covering 550 to 800 HLA-typed donors. Of the 300 to 450 genotyped donors, 81% were placed in the genetic ancestry cluster associated with self-reported Caucasian donors. The study was designed to test whether signatures of past pathogen exposure could be identified by cataloging public T cell receptors. Using immunosequencing, the study profiled T cell repertoires from some 670 subjects and related those repertoires to cytomegalovirus serostatus. A separate validation cohort of some 130 different subjects was used in addition to the approximately 640-subject first cohort. To predict cytomegalovirus infection status, the study combined high-throughput TCR immunosequencing, statistical association of individual TCRs with disease status, and machine learning. A later analysis re-examined previously published TCR beta repertoires from 500 to 700 donors and added high-resolution HLA genotyping to investigate patterns of TCR occurrence. Rather than drawing on any new phenotypic data, the later analysis identified candidate immune exposures from TCR beta sequences and the way those sequences occurred across donors. An earlier analysis of about 620 of the donors applied high-throughput TCR beta sequencing to assess whether each TCR beta V gene segment acted as functional or pseudogenic. Donor age, sex, ethnicity and CMV serostatus were collected together with the repertoire data. A later genetic analysis took genome-wide SNP genotypes for about 65% of the 666 donors and used that subset as a discovery cohort. Every repertoire in the discovery cohort had been generated on one and the same sequencing platform. HLA typing included class I and class II loci at four-digit resolution. Typing coverage varied by locus: about 620-640 donors for A, B, C, DRB1 and DQB1; roughly 510 for DQA1; over 600 for DPA1; approximately 450 for DPB1. A few DR-DQ haplotypes were handled as single units for association and clustering because linkage in the cohort was strong. On average, roughly 240,000 unique TCR beta nucleotide sequences were sequenced per donor among roughly 430 genotyped donors of the cohort, with roughly 20% of those sequences being non-productive. Overall study outcomes, separate from this receptor: In vitro tests confirmed that a few of the cytomegalovirus-associated TCR beta chains recognize cytomegalovirus antigens. Sequencing depth was assumed to be roughly uniform across donors in the presence/absence analyses, though that assumption may not hold. When HLA alleles, especially DR and DQ, strongly co-occurred, attributing TCR associations to individual alleles was difficult. It was suggested by the authors that the approach could potentially be generalized to other disease states and immunological phenotypes. A later analysis reported that several top co-occurrence clusters appeared linked to parvovirus B19, influenza, CMV and Epstein-Barr virus. Because HLA typing was missing for some donors at each locus, association tests included only the typed subset. A later analysis found that HLA-associated TCR beta chains were more clonally expanded and had lower generation probabilities than equally common non-associated chains. At a false discovery rate of 0.05, a later analysis linked some 17,000 TCR beta sequences to specific HLA alleles. A later genetic analysis reported fewer N-insertions in productive TCRs among donors in an Asian-associated ancestry cluster than the roughly 720-donor mean. An association between a missense DCLRE1C variant and V-gene and J-gene trimming of TCR beta chains was found in a later genetic analysis and replicated in an independent cohort. A total of 150 to 200 TCR beta chains were listed by the study as associated with cytomegalovirus. Most TCR sequences were seen in very few donors, while some public TCRs were found in many individuals. An earlier analysis of 450 to 750 of the donors showed that most TCR beta V segments appeared in productive rearrangements either about 90% or about 30% of the time, which broadly matched IMGT annotations. In this cohort, only TCR beta chains were sequenced, and detectable features were limited by the absence of alpha or paired-chain data. The classifier was reported to diagnose cytomegalovirus status with high specificity and sensitivity in both the original cohort and the validation cohort. Some IMGT-functional V segments, including TRBV6-2 and TRBV6-3, could not be distinguished by the 87-base-pair reads and were therefore excluded. Immune exposure information for the cohort was limited to CMV serostatus. According to a later analysis, most CMV-associated TCR beta chains appeared to be HLA-restricted, and the HLA associations seemed to be driven largely by CMV exposure. Linkage disequilibrium might explain the correlated functional status among segregating V segments, but an unknown experimental factor could not be excluded. Because counts were too low, seventeen rarely observed V segments, including chromosome 9 orphons, were left out of the earlier analysis of approximately 580 of the donors. A group of highly shared sequence variants was considered likely to be a technical artifact of the sequencing pipeline. In a later analysis, TCR association rates were found to vary across HLA loci, with the most associated TCRs seen for DRB1 alleles and the fewest for HLA-C alleles. A further reported finding was that TCR beta sequences accurately predicted the HLA-A and HLA-B alleles for most subjects in the first cohort.

A note on this clone: What this receptor recognizes is not known. Base qualities are missing; no much larger clone stands one base away.

The cohort comprised more than 550 healthy bone marrow donors. At the time of sampling, every cohort member was nominally healthy, though immune exposures that went unrecorded were likely present. The donor tested CMV seronegative, placing the donor among the 350 or so seronegative members of the cohort. Each donor provided a peripheral blood sample, and peripheral blood mononuclear cells were used for TCR beta sequencing. The Qiagen DNeasy Blood Extraction Kit was used to extract genomic DNA from the blood cell samples. Per the germline V gene, ENHRY is the CDR1 and SYGVKD is the CDR2. The CDR3, cysteine through phenylalanine, is 14 amino acids long. Solely the CDR3 DNA is kept, with 42 bases framed from the first base. V and J lose 3 bases and 2 bases, and a span of 10 bases separates them. Library preparation was by the immunoSEQ multiplex PCR assay. A mixture of 60 forward primers for TCR Vbeta segments and 13 reverse primers for TCR Jbeta segments was used in the multiplex PCR. The CDR3 region of rearranged TCR beta genes was amplified from genomic DNA by a multiplex PCR assay. Amplified TCR beta libraries were sequenced as 87-base-pair reads on the Illumina HiSeq System. Under the source paper's analysis protocol: Across the 666 repertoires, a later analysis counted 78 million or so unique TCR beta chains, roughly 11 million of which were shared by at least two donors. To remove PCR and sequencing errors, raw reads were error-corrected and collapsed into unique sequences using a nearest-neighbor algorithm that merged closely related sequences. V, D and J gene segments were assigned by aligning CDR3 sequences to IMGT reference sequences. For a sequence to be retained, a match of at least six nucleotides was required to both a V gene segment and a J gene segment. A rearrangement counted as productive if the CDR3 had no stop codons and remained in frame with V and J, and every other rearrangement counted as non-productive. CDR3 was defined according to IMGT convention as the region running from the second conserved V-encoded cysteine to the conserved J-encoded phenylalanine. The earlier analysis of approximately 500 of the donors excluded sequences that lacked an unambiguous match to a single V gene segment. In an earlier analysis of around 600 of the donors, V segments were called functional above 56.7% productive rearrangements and were called segregating when the between-donor standard deviation exceeded 5%. To diagnose cytomegalovirus status from the catalog of TCR beta chain sequences, a statistical classification framework was built. In a later analysis, V and J genes were assigned by comparing TCR nucleotide sequences against IMGT/GENE-DB human TR gene sequences. The TCRdist pipeline was used in a later analysis to assign CDR3 sequences and most-parsimonious VDJ recombination scenarios. In a later analysis, each TCR beta chain was defined by its CDR3 amino acid sequence together with its V-gene family, and reads lacking a unique V-gene family were excluded. As a way to deal with suspected cross-contamination and a sequencing artifact, a later analysis dropped over 550 nucleotide sequences that were highly shared and had low generation probability. For each public chain, a later analysis derived a clonal expansion index from normalized ranks of inferred template counts within each repertoire. In a later analysis, generation probabilities were computed with a VDJ recombination model fitted to out-of-frame rearrangements, and the resulting probabilities were checked against IGoR. A later analysis scored TCR-TCR, TCR-HLA and TCR-CMV co-occurrence with hypergeometric tests, applying a repertoire-size bias correction to TCR pairs. In a later analysis, false discovery rates were estimated by permuting HLA or CMV assignments 20 times. A later analysis grouped co-occurring TCRs with DBSCAN, adding TCRdist sequence similarity when clustering within HLA-allele-positive subsets. Repertoires with fewer than 30,000 or more than 120,000 public chains, plus five repertoires with anomalous nucleotide sharing, were excluded from co-occurrence clustering. TCRdb re-hosts the immuneACCESS table, in-frame sequences only. Its copies lack some clones; in the studies checked, an unresolved V gene accounts for under half of them, and the cause for the rest is not known. Clone size and V and J calls were adopted from that table, with D and trimming inferred from the DNA. Counted in this sample were approximately 150,000 clones; 75% to 85% of them appeared once. The ten most abundant clones make up about 4.4% of the sample.

The material sequenced was PBMCs. The sequence is built from TRBV10-3 and TRBJ1-2, with no D gene named confidently. The TCR sequence derives from a man aged 40-55 years in good health and CMV-seronegative. CDR3 protein: CAISDLGGNYGYTF. The DNA reads as follows: TGTGCCATCAGTGATTTGGGAGGGAACTATGGCTACACCTTC.